This T cell receptor beta chain derives from a study of blood T cell repertoires in COVID-19. Background on the study: Sources were T cells, B-cell-depleted T cells, or PBMCs; the material itself was cDNA or gDNA.

TCRdb keeps only in-frame clones here, not all; method: immunoSEQ multiplex PCR. The data show 250,000 to 300,000 clones, roughly 80% seen once. CDR1 and CDR2 from the germline V gene are SGHVS and FNYEAQ. The V gene lost 4 bases and the J gene lost 6 bases, with 19 bases spanning the gap. The CDR3 is 16 amino acids. The J gene is TRBJ2-1, the V gene TRBV7-6; D uncertain. Sequences were obtained from PBMCs or T cells enriched from blood (not recorded which). This TCR came from a man over 45 who had recovered from COVID-19. This CDR3 is CASSSEANPISNEQFF. CDR3 bases: TGTGCCAGCAGCTCCGAGGCCAACCCGATTAGCAATGAGCAGTTCTTC. Full variable domain (rest looked up from reference TRBV7-6 and TRBJ2-1): GAGVSQSPRYKVTKRGQDVALRCDPISGHVSLYWYRQALGQGPEFLTYFNYEAQQDKSGLPNDRFSAERPEGSISTLTIQRTEQRDSAMYRCASSSEANPISNEQFFGPGTRLTVL.